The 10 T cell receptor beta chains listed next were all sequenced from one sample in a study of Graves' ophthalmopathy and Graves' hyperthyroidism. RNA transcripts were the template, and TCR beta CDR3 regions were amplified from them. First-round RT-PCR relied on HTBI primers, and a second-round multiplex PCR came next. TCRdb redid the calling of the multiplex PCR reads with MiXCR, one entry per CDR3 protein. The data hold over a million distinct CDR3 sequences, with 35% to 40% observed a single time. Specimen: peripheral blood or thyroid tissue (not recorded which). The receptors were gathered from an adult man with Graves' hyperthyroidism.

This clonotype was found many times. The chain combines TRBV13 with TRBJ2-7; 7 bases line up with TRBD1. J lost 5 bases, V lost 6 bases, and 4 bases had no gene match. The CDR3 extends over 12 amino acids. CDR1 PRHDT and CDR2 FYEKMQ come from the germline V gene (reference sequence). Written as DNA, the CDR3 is TGTGCCAGCAGAAACCAGGGGGACGAGCAGTACTTC. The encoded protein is CASRNQGDEQYF.

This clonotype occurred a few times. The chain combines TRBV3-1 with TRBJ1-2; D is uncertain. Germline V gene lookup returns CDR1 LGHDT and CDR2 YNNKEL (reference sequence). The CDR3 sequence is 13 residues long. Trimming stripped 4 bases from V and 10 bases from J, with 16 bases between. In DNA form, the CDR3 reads TGTGCCAGCAGCCTCTTTCGGGAGCGTGTCTACACCTTC. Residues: CASSLFRERVYTF. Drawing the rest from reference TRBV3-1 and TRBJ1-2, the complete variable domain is DTAVSQTPKYLVTQMGNDKSIKCEQNLGHDTMYWYKQDSKKFLKIMFSYNNKELIINETVPNRFSPKSPDKAHLNLHINSLELGDSAVYFCASSLFRERVYTFGSGTRLTVV.

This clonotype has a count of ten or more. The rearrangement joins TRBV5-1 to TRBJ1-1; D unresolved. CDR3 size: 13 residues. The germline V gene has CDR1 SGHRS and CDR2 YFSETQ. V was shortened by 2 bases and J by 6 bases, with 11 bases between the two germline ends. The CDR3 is CASSLSGRPEAFF. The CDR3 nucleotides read TGCGCCAGCAGCTTATCGGGTCGCCCTGAAGCTTTCTTT.

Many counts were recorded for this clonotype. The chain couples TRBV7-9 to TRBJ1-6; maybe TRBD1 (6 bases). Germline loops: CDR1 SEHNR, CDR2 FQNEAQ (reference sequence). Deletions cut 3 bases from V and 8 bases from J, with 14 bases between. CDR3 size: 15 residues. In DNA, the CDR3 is TGTGCCAGCAGCTTCAGCACAGGGCCTCATTCACCCCTCCACTTT. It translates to CASSFSTGPHSPLHF.

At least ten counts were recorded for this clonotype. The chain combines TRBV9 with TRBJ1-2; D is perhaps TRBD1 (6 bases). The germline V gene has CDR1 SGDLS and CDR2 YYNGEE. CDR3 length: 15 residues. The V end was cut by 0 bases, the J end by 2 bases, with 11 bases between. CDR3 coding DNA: TGTGCCAGCAGCGTAGGGGGACACCTCAACTATGGCTACACCTTC. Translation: CASSVGGHLNYGYTF.

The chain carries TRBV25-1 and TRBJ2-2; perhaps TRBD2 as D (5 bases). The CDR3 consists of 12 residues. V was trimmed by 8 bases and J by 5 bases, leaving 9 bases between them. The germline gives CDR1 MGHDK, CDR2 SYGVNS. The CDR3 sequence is CASPGRTGELFF. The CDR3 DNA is TGTGCCAGCCCTGGGAGAACCGGGGAGCTGTTTTTT.

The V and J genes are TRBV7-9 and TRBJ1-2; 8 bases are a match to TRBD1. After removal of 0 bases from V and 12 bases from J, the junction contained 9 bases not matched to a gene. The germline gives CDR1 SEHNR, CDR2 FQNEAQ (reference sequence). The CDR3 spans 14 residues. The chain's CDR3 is CASSLATGQAANTF. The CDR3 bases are TGTGCCAGCAGCTTAGCCACGGGACAGGCTGCCAACACCTTC. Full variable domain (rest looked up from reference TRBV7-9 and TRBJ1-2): DTGVSQNPRHKITKRGQNVTFRCDPISEHNRLYWYRQTLGQGPEFLTYFQNEAQLEKSRLLSDRFSAERPKGSFSTLEIQRTEQGDSAMYLCASSLATGQAANTFGSGTRLTVV.

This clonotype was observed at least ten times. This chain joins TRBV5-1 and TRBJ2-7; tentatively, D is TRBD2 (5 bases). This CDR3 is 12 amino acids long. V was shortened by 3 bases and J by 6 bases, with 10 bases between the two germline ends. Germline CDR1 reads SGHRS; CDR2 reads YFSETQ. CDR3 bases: TGCGCCAGCAGCTCCGACGCGGGCGAGCAGTACTTC. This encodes CASSSDAGEQYF. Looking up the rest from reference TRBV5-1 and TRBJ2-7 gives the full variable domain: KAGVTQTPRYLIKTRGQQVTLSCSPISGHRSVSWYQQTPGQGLQFLFEYFSETQRNKGNFPGRFSGRQFSNSRSEMNVSTLELGDSALYLCASSSDAGEQYFGPGTRLTVT.

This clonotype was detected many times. This CDR3 is CASSTDRGREKVSNQPQHF. In DNA, the CDR3 is TGTGCCAGCAGCACCGACAGGGGGCGAGAGAAGGTTAGCAATCAGCCCCAGCATTTT. V usage is TRBV7-4 and J usage is TRBJ1-5, with 10 positions matching TRBD1. Germline V gene sequence: CDR1 SGHVT, CDR2 SQSDAQ. V was pared by 5 bases and J by 0 bases, with 13 bases of the junction left unmatched. This CDR3 region has 19 residues. The full variable domain, in which reference TRBV7-4 and TRBJ1-5 provide the parts outside the CDR3, is GAGVSQSPRYKVAKRGRDVALRCDSISGHVTLYWYRQTLGQGSEVLTYSQSDAQRDKSGRPSGRFSAERPERSVSTLKIQRTEQGDSAVYLCASSTDRGREKVSNQPQHFGDGTRLSIL.

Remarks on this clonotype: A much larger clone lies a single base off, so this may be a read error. Here the CDR3 DNA reads TGTGCCACCAGCTGCCGTCCCGGGACTTTGAACACCGGGGAGCTGTTTTTT. Translating gives CATSCRPGTLNTGELFF. The rearrangement links TRBV24-1 to TRBJ2-2; TRBD2 is a possible D gene (6 bases). The CDR3 has 17 amino acids. V was trimmed by 7 bases and J by 1 base, leaving 18 bases between them. In germline, CDR1 is KGHDR, CDR2 SFDVKD.